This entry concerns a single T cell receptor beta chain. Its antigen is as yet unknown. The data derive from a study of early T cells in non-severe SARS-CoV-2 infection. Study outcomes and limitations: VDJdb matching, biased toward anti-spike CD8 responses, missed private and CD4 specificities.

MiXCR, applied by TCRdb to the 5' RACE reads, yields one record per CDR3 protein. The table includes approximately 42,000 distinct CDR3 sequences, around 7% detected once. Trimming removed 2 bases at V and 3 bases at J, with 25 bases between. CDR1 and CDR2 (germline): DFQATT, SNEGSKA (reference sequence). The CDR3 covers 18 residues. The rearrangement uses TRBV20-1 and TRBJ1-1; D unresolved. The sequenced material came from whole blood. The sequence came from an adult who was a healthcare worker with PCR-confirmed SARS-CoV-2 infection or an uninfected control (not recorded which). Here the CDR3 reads CSARLHAKWPTGDTEAFF. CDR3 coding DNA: TGCAGTGCTAGACTTCATGCTAAATGGCCGACTGGCGACACTGAAGCTTTCTTT.